This T cell receptor beta chain is from a study of radiotherapy plus CTLA-4 blockade in lung cancer (dated by TCRdb to 2016 to 2019). Some background on the complete study: Objective responses were observed in 15% to 20% of enrolled patients, and disease control was achieved in around 28%. Summary of the overall study and its limitations: After treatment with radiotherapy and ipilimumab, TCR clones that originated in tumors expanded in peripheral blood. The strongest predictors of response, as reported, were early dynamic changes in blood T cell clones along with a rise in serum interferon-beta after radiation.

Library method: the immunoSEQ multiplex PCR assay. TCRdb carries this immuneACCESS record with in-frame sequences only. Its versions omit some clonotypes, under half of them owing to an unresolved V gene in the studies checked, with the rest unexplained. The sample profile shows approximately 38,000 clones; about 86% of them were found once. The ten largest clones capture 22% of the sample. The study evaluated CTLA-4 blockade (ipilimumab) given together with focal radiation therapy in patients who had chemo-refractory metastatic non-small-cell lung cancer. Concerning this clone: Its antigen is not yet known. No much larger clone exists at a distance of one base, and base qualities are not known.

The clonotype was recovered from a human donor with non-small cell lung cancer whose response to radiotherapy plus ipilimumab could not be evaluated. Specimen: peripheral blood, collected from a patient treated with radiotherapy plus ipilimumab.

The CDR3 is CASSPSGNTEAFF. The sequenced DNA is TGTGCCAGCAGTCCCTCAGGGAACACTGAAGCTTTCTTT. Rearrangement joined TRBV27 to TRBJ1-1, with the D segment identity uncertain. V is pared back by 5 bases and J by 1 base, with 8 bases lying between the germline termini. From the cysteine through the phenylalanine, the CDR3 covers 13 amino acids. The entry retains the CDR3 DNA only, 39 bases that are in frame from base 1. From a lookup of the germline V gene (reference sequence), CDR1 and CDR2 are MNHEY and SMNVEV.